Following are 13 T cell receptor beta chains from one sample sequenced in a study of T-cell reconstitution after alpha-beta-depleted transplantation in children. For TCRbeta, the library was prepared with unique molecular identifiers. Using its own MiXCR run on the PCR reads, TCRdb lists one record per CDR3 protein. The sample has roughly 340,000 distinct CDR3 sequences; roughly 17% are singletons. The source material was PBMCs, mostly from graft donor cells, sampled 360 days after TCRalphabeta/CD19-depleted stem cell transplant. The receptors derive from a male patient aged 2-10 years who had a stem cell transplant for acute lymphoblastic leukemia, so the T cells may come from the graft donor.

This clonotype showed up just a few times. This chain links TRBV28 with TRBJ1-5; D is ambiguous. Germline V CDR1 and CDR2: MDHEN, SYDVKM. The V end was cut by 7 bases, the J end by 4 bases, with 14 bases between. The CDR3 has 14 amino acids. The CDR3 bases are TGTGCCAGCACGTTATCGATCCGTAATCAGCCCCAGCATTTT. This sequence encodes CASTLSIRNQPQHF. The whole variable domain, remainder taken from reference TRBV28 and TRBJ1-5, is DVKVTQSSRYLVKRTGEKVFLECVQDMDHENMFWYRQDPGLGLRLIYFSYDVKMKEKGDIPEGYSVSREKKERFSLILESASTNQTSMYLCASTLSIRNQPQHFGDGTRLSIL.

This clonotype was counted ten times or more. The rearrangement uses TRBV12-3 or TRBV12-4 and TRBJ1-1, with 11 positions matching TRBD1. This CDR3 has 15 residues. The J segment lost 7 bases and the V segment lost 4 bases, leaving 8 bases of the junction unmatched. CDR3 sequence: CASSSWGTGGLEAFF. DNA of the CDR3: TGTGCCAGCAGTTCATGGGGGACAGGGGGGCTTGAAGCTTTCTTT.

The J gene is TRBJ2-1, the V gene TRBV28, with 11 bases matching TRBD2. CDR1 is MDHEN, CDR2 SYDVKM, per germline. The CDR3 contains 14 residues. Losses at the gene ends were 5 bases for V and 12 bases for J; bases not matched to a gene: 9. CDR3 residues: CASSTLAGGQLQFF. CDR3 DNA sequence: TGTGCCAGCAGTACCTTAGCGGGAGGGCAGTTGCAGTTCTTC. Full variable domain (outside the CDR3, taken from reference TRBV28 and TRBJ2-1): DVKVTQSSRYLVKRTGEKVFLECVQDMDHENMFWYRQDPGLGLRLIYFSYDVKMKEKGDIPEGYSVSREKKERFSLILESASTNQTSMYLCASSTLAGGQLQFFGPGTRLTVL.

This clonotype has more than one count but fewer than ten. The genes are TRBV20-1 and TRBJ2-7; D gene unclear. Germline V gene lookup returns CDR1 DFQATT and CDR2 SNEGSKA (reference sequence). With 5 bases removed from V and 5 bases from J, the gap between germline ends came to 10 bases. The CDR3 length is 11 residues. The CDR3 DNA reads TGCAGTGCTCTTACATCTGACGAGCAGTACTTC. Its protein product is CSALTSDEQYF.

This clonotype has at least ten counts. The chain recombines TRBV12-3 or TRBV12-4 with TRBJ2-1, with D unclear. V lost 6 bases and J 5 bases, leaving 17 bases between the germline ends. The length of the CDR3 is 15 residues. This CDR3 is CASRVTTRANNEQFF. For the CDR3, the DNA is TGTGCCAGCAGGGTCACTACTCGTGCTAACAATGAGCAGTTCTTC.

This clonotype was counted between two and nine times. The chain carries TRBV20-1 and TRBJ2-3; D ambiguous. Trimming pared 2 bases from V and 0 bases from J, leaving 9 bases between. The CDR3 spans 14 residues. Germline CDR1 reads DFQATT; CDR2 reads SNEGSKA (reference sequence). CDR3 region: CSARQLTSTDTQYF. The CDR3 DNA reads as TGCAGTGCTAGACAACTAACTAGCACAGATACGCAGTATTTT.

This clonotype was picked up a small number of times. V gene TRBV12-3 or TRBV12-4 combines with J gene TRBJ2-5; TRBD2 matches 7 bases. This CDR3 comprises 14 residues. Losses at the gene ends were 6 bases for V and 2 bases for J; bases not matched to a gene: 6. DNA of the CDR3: TGTGCCAGCAGGGAAGCCGGGGGGCAAGAGACCCAGTACTTC. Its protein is CASREAGGQETQYF.

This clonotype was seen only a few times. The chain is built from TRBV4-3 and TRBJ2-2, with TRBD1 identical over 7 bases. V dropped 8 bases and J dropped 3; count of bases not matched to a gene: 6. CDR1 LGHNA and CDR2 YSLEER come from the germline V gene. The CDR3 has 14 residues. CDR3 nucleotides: TGCGCCAGCTTGACAGGGTTGGACACCGGGGAGCTGTTTTTT. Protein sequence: CASLTGLDTGELFF.

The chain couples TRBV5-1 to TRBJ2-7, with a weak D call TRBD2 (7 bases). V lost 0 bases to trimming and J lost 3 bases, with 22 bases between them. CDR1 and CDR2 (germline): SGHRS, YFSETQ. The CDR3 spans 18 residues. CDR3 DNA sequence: TGCGCCAGCAGCTTGGCCGATTGGGGGGGGCGAATACTCTACGAGCAGTACTTC. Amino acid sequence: CASSLADWGGRILYEQYF.

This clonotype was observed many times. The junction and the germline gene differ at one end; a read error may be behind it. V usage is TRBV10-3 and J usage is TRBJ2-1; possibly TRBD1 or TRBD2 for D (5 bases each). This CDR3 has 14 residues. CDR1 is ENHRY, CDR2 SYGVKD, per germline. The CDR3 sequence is CAISEQGPYNEQFF. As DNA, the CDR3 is TGTGCCATCAGTGAGCAGGGACCCTACAATGAGCAATTCTTC.

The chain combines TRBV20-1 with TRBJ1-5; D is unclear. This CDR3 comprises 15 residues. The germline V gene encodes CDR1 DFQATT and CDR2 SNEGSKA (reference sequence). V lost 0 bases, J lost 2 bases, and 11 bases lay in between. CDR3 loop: CSAREPVLGNQPQHF. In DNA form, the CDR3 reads TGCAGTGCTAGAGAACCCGTATTAGGCAATCAGCCCCAGCATTTT.

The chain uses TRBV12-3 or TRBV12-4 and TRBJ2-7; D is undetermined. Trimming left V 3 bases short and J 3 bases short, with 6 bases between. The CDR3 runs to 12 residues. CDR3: CASSLTLYEQYF. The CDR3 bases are TGTGCCAGCAGTTTGACCCTCTACGAGCAGTACTTC.

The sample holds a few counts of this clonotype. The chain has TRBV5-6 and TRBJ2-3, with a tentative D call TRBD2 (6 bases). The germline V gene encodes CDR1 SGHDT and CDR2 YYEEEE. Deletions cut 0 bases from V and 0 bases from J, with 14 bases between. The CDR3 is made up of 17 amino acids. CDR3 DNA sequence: TGTGCCAGCAGCTTGGGGGCCTGGAGGGCTAGCACAGATACGCAGTATTTT. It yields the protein CASSLGAWRASTDTQYF.